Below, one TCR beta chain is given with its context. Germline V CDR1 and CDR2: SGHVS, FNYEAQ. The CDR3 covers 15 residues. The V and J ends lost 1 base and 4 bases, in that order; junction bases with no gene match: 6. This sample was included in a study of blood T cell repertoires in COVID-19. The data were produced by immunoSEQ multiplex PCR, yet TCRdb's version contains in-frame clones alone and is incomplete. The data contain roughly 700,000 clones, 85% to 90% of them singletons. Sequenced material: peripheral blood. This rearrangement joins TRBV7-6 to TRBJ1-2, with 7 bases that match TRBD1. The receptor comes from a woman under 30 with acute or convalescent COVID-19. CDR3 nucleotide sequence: TGTGCCAGCAGCTTAGGAACAGGGGAGAGCTATGGCTACACCTTC. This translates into CASSLGTGESYGYTF.